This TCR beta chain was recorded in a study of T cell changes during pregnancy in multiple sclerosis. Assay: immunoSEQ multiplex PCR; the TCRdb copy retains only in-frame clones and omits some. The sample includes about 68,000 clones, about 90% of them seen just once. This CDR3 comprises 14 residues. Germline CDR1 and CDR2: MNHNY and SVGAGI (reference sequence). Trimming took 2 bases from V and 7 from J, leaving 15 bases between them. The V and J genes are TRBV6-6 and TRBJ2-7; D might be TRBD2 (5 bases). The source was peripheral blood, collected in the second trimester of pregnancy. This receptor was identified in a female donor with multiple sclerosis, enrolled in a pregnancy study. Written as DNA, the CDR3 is TGTGCCAGCAGTTACCCCGGAGGCGCTCGTGAGCAGTACTTC. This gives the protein CASSYPGGAREQYF.